This entry features one TCR beta chain sequence. Its antigen is currently unknown. The data stem from a study of T cell responses to AZD1222 COVID-19 vaccine. Study-level results: Reports say nearly half of spike-specific TCRs go after unmutated variant regions. There were vaccine-associated CD4 TCRs across spike, dominant at 160-218 and 743-854. Mostly white British, mostly female donors; authors suggested clonal diversity may be underestimated.

Only in-frame clones appear in the TCRdb table, and some are missing; sequencing was by immunoSEQ multiplex PCR. The sample lists 100,000 to 150,000 clones; around 84% were seen once. The CDR3 runs to 13 residues. Looked up from germline, CDR1 is SQVTM and CDR2 is ANQGSEA. Trimming stripped 7 bases from V and 2 bases from J, with 15 bases between. Second doses at about 4 or about 12 weeks were pooled. This clonotype was obtained from an adult who received the AZD1222 COVID-19 vaccine. Sequencing used peripheral blood, obtained 28 days after the second AZD1222 dose. This chain joins TRBV29-1 and TRBJ2-7, with D possibly being TRBD1 or TRBD2 (6 bases each). Here the CDR3 DNA reads TGCAGCGCTGGGGGCGGGGAGACCTACGAGCAGTACTTC. Protein: CSAGGGETYEQYF.